This TCR beta chain is drawn from a study of T-cell memory formation after mild COVID-19. Study-level results: CD4/CD8 balance characterized clones contracting day 15 to 85, and CD4+ skew characterized later expanders. Specificity for SARS-CoV-2 was not confirmed among the second-wave clones peaking on day 37. Researchers found some responding clones in pre-infection memory, a sign that cross-reactive memory joined.

This clonotype came up a few times. What it binds is unknown. 5'RACE with constant-segment primers yielded barcoded, UMI-tagged TCR alpha and TCR beta cDNA libraries. TCRdb passed the 5' RACE reads through MiXCR, listing each CDR3 protein once. The table shows some 300,000 distinct CDR3 sequences, with around a fifth occurring only once. The source is a man between 18 and 29 years old who had mild COVID-19 (a few samples of this study predate the infection). Cell type and time point are not known. Sequencing input: PBMCs or a T cell subset sorted from them (not recorded which).

This CDR3 reads CASSLDIGGPYNEQFF. The CDR3 DNA reads TGTGCCAGCAGCTTAGATATAGGGGGACCCTACAATGAGCAGTTCTTC. The chain is built from TRBV13 and TRBJ2-1; perhaps TRBD1 as D (6 bases). The CDR3 contains 16 residues. Looked up from germline, CDR1 is PRHDT and CDR2 is FYEKMQ (reference sequence). V lost 1 base and J 2 bases, leaving 12 bases between the germline ends.